This TCR beta chain was documented in a study of shared clonotypes between healthy human individuals. With respect to this clone: The target antigen is unknown.

Regarding the study as a whole: Naive CD4 clonotype sharing across several donors was about 5.3%.

The CDR3 loop spans 11 amino acids. Germline assignment: CDR1 LNHDA and CDR2 SQIVND (reference sequence). Trimming at V came to 5 bases and at J to 7 bases, leaving 0 bases not matched to a gene. Every subset's genomic DNA went evenly onto several immunoSEQ plates. In the source study's methods: ImmunoSEQ only sent back junction sequences with no quality scores, so filtering was done differently. Sequenced by immunoSEQ multiplex PCR; TCRdb stores in-frame clones only, minus some. Clone size and V and J calls were adopted from that table, with D and trimming inferred from the DNA. The data show 2 million to 3 million clones, over 85% seen once.

This sequence joins TRBV19 and TRBJ1-2; 8 bases are a match to TRBD1. Sequencing was performed on naive CD4+ T cells from PBMCs. Subset here: CD45RA+ positively selected. The source is a man between 18 and 35 years old in good health. Some clones in this sample may be carry-over from other donors' samples. CDR3 DNA sequence: TGTGCCAGTAGTGACAGGGGTGGCTACACCTTC. Translated: CASSDRGGYTF.